A selection of T cell receptor beta chains follows, all from one sample in a study of persistence of HIV-infected CD4 T cells. This table comes from immunoSEQ multiplex PCR, and its TCRdb copy is limited to in-frame clones, with some not included. The sample holds over 60,000 clones, under 80% seen once. These receptors' antigens are unknown. This specimen was CD4+ T cells sorted from PBMCs after roughly 18-hour stimulation, taken from a patient who received antiretroviral therapy. The receptor source for this set is an adult man with HIV who was CMV-seropositive. Each CDR3 is given with its conserved first and last residue. A D gene is named only where the DNA matches it firmly. The listing skips clone size in some rows; elsewhere it reads once, few, many or a size class.

TGTGCCAGCAGCTTCGGGACAGGCAACACCGGGGAGCTGTTTTTT,CASSFGTGNTGELFF,NA,TRBD1,TRBV6-5,TRBJ2-2
TGTGCCATCCGACGGGGAGCTGGGTACGAGCAGTACTTC,CAIRRGAGYEQYF,NA,NA,TRBV6-5,TRBJ2-7
TGTGCCATCAGCACCGGGGTGGCGGGTGGGAATACGCAGTATTTT,CAISTGVAGGNTQYF,NA,NA,TRBV10-3,TRBJ2-3
TGTGCCAGTAGTACCTACCCTTTCAATGAGCAGTTCTTC,CASSTYPFNEQFF,NA,NA,TRBV19,TRBJ2-1
TGTGCCAGCTCACCTTCACAGCTATACGAGCAGTACTTC,CASSPSQLYEQYF,NA,NA,TRBV18,TRBJ2-7
TGTGCCAGCAAACTAGCGGGGGCGAACACCGGGGAGCTGTTTTTT,CASKLAGANTGELFF,once,TRBD2,TRBV27,TRBJ2-2
TGTGCCAGCAGTGATCCTCCCGATCAGCCCCAGCATTTT,CASSDPPDQPQHF,many,NA,TRBV2,TRBJ1-5
TGTGCCAGCTCACCAGAAAGGATGCAGCCCCAGCATTTT,CASSPERMQPQHF,NA,NA,TRBV18,TRBJ1-5
TGTGCCAGCAGCTTAGGAAAATTCTACGAGCAGTACTTC,CASSLGKFYEQYF,once,NA,TRBV7-6,TRBJ2-7
TGTGCCAGCAGCCGACAGTTTCAAAGACAGAGGGACAATGAGCAGTTCTTC,CASSRQFQRQRDNEQFF,NA,NA,TRBV7-9,TRBJ2-1
TGCGCCAGCTCAACCGGGGGCGGGTTGGGCGAGCAGTACTTC,CASSTGGGLGEQYF,NA,NA,TRBV10-2,TRBJ2-7
TGTGCCAGCAGCTTGGACCCTAGTAAGACCACTGAAGCTTTCTTT,CASSLDPSKTTEAFF,NA,NA,TRBV7-3,TRBJ1-1
TGTGCCACCAGTGATGCGACAGTAGCCCCCTATGGCTACACCTTC,CATSDATVAPYGYTF,NA,NA,TRBV24-1,TRBJ1-2
TGCAGCGTTGCCCGGGGGCAGGGGAGCGGGGAGCTGTTTTTT,CSVARGQGSGELFF,once,NA,TRBV29-1,TRBJ2-2
TGTGCCAGCAGCCTTGGACTAGCAGGCACCGGGGAGCTGTTTTTT,CASSLGLAGTGELFF,NA,TRBD2,TRBV4-2,TRBJ2-2
TGTGCCAGCAGCCGAGCCGGGAGCGGCACTGAAGCTTTCTTT,CASSRAGSGTEAFF,NA,NA,TRBV3-1/TRBV3-2,TRBJ1-1
TGTGCCAGCAGGGCCTACGGGACAGCCAATGAAAAACTGTTTTTT,CASRAYGTANEKLFF,NA,TRBD1,TRBV6-5,TRBJ1-4
TGTGCCAGTAGTAGGGGGACAGGTCGGGAAGCTTTCTTT,CASSRGTGREAFF,NA,TRBD1,TRBV19,TRBJ1-1
TGTGCCAGCACTCTAGGAGCATATTCACCCCTCCACTTT,CASTLGAYSPLHF,NA,NA,TRBV5-6,TRBJ1-6
TGTGCCAGCAGCCCGAGCCGGACGACTGAAGCTTTCTTT,CASSPSRTTEAFF,few,NA,TRBV7-9,TRBJ1-1
TGTGCCAGCAGAAAGCGGGGGGAGGCTGGGGCCAACGTCCTGACTTTC,CASRKRGEAGANVLTF,NA,TRBD2,TRBV5-8,TRBJ2-6
TGCGCCAGAGCAGTCGTTTCCGTTGAAGCTTTCTTT,CARAVVSVEAFF,NA,NA,TRBV5-1,TRBJ1-1
TGTGCCAGCAGCCCCCGGGGGACTTCCTACAATGAGCAGTTCTTC,CASSPRGTSYNEQFF,NA,NA,TRBV9,TRBJ2-1